One and the same sample provided the 27 T cell receptor beta chains below, sequenced in a study of blood T cell repertoires in COVID-19. Only in-frame clones appear in the TCRdb table, and some are missing; sequencing was by immunoSEQ multiplex PCR. The sample comprises tens of thousands of clones, roughly 90% of which are singletons, and about 3.9% rests with the top ten. Sequencing input: peripheral blood. These receptors were taken from a human donor in a cohort sampled during active COVID-19.

The chain carries TRBV30 and TRBJ2-7; D not resolved. The V end was cut by 2 bases, the J end by 2 bases, with 7 bases between. Germline CDR1 reads GTSNPN; CDR2 reads SVGIG (reference sequence). The CDR3 sequence is 12 residues long. The DNA of the CDR3 is TGTGCCTGGAGTACTTATACCTACGAGCAGTACTTC. This gives the protein CAWSTYTYEQYF.

The gene calls are TRBV30 and TRBJ1-1, with D tentatively TRBD1 (6 bases). V lost 2 bases to trimming and J lost 4 bases, with 11 bases between them. The germline V gene encodes CDR1 GTSNPN and CDR2 SVGIG (reference sequence). The CDR3 is 13 residues long. The CDR3 loop reads CAWSLGAATEAFF. CDR3 nucleotides: TGTGCCTGGAGTCTGGGGGCGGCCACTGAAGCTTTCTTT. Together with reference TRBV30 and TRBJ1-1, the CDR3 gives the full variable domain: SQTIHQWPATLVQPVGSPLSLECTVEGTSNPNLYWYRQAAGRGLQLLFYSVGIGQISSEVPQNLSASRPQDRQFILSSKKLLLSDSGFYLCAWSLGAATEAFFGQGTRLTVV.

The gene calls are TRBV5-1 and TRBJ2-2; a weak D match, TRBD1 (6 bases). Trimming removed 1 base from V and 2 bases from J, with 9 bases in between. The CDR3 runs 15 residues. CDR1 SGHRS and CDR2 YFSETQ come from the germline V gene. The CDR3: CASSLSDRNTGELFF. CDR3 bases: TGCGCCAGCAGCTTGTCGGACAGAAACACCGGGGAGCTGTTTTTT. The full variable domain, its missing parts supplied by reference TRBV5-1 and TRBJ2-2, is KAGVTQTPRYLIKTRGQQVTLSCSPISGHRSVSWYQQTPGQGLQFLFEYFSETQRNKGNFPGRFSGRQFSNSRSEMNVSTLELGDSALYLCASSLSDRNTGELFFGEGSRLTVL.

V gene TRBV7-3 combines with J gene TRBJ2-2; TRBD2 aligns across 12 bases. Germline V gene lookup returns CDR1 SGHTA and CDR2 FQGTGA. The ends lost 5 bases at V and 5 bases at J; junction bases unmatched: 12. The CDR3 sequence is 18 residues long. The CDR3 loop reads CASSPRLAGALETGELFF. The CDR3 DNA reads TGTGCCAGCAGCCCAAGACTAGCGGGGGCCCTGGAAACCGGGGAGCTGTTTTTT. Variable domain in full (rest from reference TRBV7-3 and TRBJ2-2): GAGVSQTPSNKVTEKGKYVELRCDPISGHTALYWYRQSLGQGPEFLIYFQGTGAADDSGLPNDRFFAVRPEGSVSTLKIQRTERGDSAVYLCASSPRLAGALETGELFFGEGSRLTVL.

The chain joins TRBV9 to TRBJ2-1; 11 positions match TRBD2. Germline V lookup: CDR1 SGDLS, CDR2 YYNGEE. Trimming removed 3 bases from V and 3 bases from J; junction bases left unmatched: 2. The CDR3 has 15 amino acids. The CDR3 sequence is CASSGGTSGYNEQFF. CDR3 DNA: TGTGCCAGCAGCGGGGGGACTAGCGGCTACAATGAGCAGTTCTTC.

The chain uses TRBV7-9 and TRBJ1-1; D call uncertain. The germline V gene has CDR1 SEHNR and CDR2 FQNEAQ (reference sequence). This CDR3 is 12 amino acids long. Trimming shortened V by 6 bases and J by 11 bases, and 16 bases separated the two germline ends. CDR3 protein: CASSLPLAEAFF. In DNA, the CDR3 is TGTGCCAGCAGTTTGCCTCTCGCGGAGGCTTTCTTT.

This sequence joins TRBV28 and TRBJ2-7; D is undetermined. Trimming cost V 3 bases and J 2 bases, with 2 bases left between them. The CDR3 totals 11 residues. Germline CDR1 reads MDHEN; CDR2 reads SYDVKM. The CDR3 bases are TGTGCCAGCAGTTTCACCTACGAGCAGTACTTC. Translated, it gives CASSFTYEQYF.

Here the CDR3 DNA reads TGTGCCAGCAGCCAAACTAGCAGCTCCTACAATGAGCAGTTCTTC. Amino acid sequence: CASSQTSSSYNEQFF. V is TRBV4-2 and J is TRBJ2-1; D might be TRBD2 (6 bases). There are 15 residues in the CDR3. Deletions cut 2 bases from V and 0 bases from J, with 8 bases between. Germline V gene sequence: CDR1 LGHNA, CDR2 YNFKEQ.

The V gene is TRBV19, the J gene TRBJ1-1; 7 bases line up with TRBD1. The germline V gene has CDR1 LNHDA and CDR2 SQIVND (reference sequence). This CDR3 is built from 15 residues. The V segment lost 3 bases and the J segment 5 bases; nucleotides outside the gene matches: 9. CDR3 nucleotides: TGTGCCAGTAGTATCACTGCAGGGGGAGGTACTGAAGCTTTCTTT. Translated, it gives CASSITAGGGTEAFF.

The J gene is TRBJ2-7, the V gene TRBV28; possibly TRBD2 for D (6 bases). Germline values: CDR1 MDHEN, CDR2 SYDVKM. The V end lost 6 bases, the J end lost 0 bases, and 18 bases lay between the germline ends. The CDR3 consists of 16 residues. CDR3 region: CASSRETSRFSYEQYF. The CDR3 DNA follows: TGTGCCAGCAGCAGAGAAACTAGCCGATTCTCCTACGAGCAGTACTTC.

This sequence joins TRBV3-1 (or the pseudogene TRBV3-2) and TRBJ2-1, with 7 bases matching TRBD1. Germline V gives CDR1 LGHDT, CDR2 YNNKEL (reference sequence). V trimming: 4 bases; J trimming: 6 bases; junction bases outside the gene matches: 9. This CDR3 has 15 amino acids. For the CDR3, the DNA is TGTGCCAGCAGCCCCCCCGGGACAGCCCTCAATGAGCAGTTCTTC. Amino acid sequence: CASSPPGTALNEQFF.

V gene TRBV28 combines with J gene TRBJ2-7, with TRBD2 matching 9 bases. Germline trimming cut 8 bases from V and 5 bases from J; bases unmatched to any gene: 4. Germline CDR1 is MDHEN and CDR2 is SYDVKM. There are 12 residues in the CDR3. This CDR3 reads CASAGTSNEQYF. The CDR3 DNA reads as TGTGCCAGCGCCGGGACTAGCAACGAGCAGTACTTC.

This sequence joins TRBV7-9 and TRBJ1-2; D might be TRBD1 (5 bases). V lost 1 base to trimming and J lost 4 bases, with 7 bases between them. Germline V gives CDR1 SEHNR, CDR2 FQNEAQ (reference sequence). The CDR3 loop spans 13 amino acids. DNA of the CDR3: TGTGCCAGCAGCTTAGGACAGTCCTATGGCTACACCTTC. Protein: CASSLGQSYGYTF.

This clone was found once. The rearrangement uses TRBV30 and TRBJ2-6, with D possibly matching TRBD1 (6 bases). In germline, CDR1 is GTSNPN, CDR2 SVGIG (reference sequence). The CDR3 loop spans 14 amino acids. V was trimmed by 5 bases and J by 4 bases, leaving 12 bases between them. Here the CDR3 DNA reads TGTGCCTGGGCCCAGGGGTCCGGGGCCAACGTCCTGACTTTC. It codes for CAWAQGSGANVLTF.

V is TRBV20-1 and J is TRBJ1-2; D uncertain. The V gene's germline CDR1 is DFQATT and CDR2 SNEGSKA (reference sequence). The CDR3 runs to 10 residues. V lost 4 bases, J lost 8 bases, and 8 bases lay in between. CDR3 DNA sequence: TGCAGTGCTACGGGGTCGGGCTACACCTTC. Amino acid sequence: CSATGSGYTF.

The CDR3 coding sequence is TGTGCCAGCTCGGCAGGGCGCTCGTCGGCACAAGAGACCCAGTACTTC. Translated, it gives CASSAGRSSAQETQYF. The rearrangement uses TRBV25-1 and TRBJ2-5, with D perhaps TRBD1 (5 bases). The V and J ends lost 8 bases and 2 bases respectively, with 21 bases between them. The CDR3 sequence is 16 residues long. From germline, CDR1 is MGHDK and CDR2 SYGVNS.

The chain's CDR3 is CASSEWGTGSAEAFF. The CDR3 DNA reads TGTGCCAGCAGTGAATGGGGGACAGGCAGTGCTGAAGCTTTCTTT. The chain couples TRBV25-1 to TRBJ1-1; 8 bases are a match to TRBD1. CDR1 is MGHDK and CDR2 is SYGVNS in the germline V gene. The CDR3 is 15 residues long. V lost 1 base, J lost 6 bases, and 7 bases stayed unmatched.

The chain couples TRBV7-8 to TRBJ1-1, with a weak D call TRBD1 (6 bases). Trimming pared 5 bases from V and 6 bases from J, leaving 16 bases between. Germline CDR1 SGHVS, CDR2 FQNEAQ. The CDR3 sequence is 14 residues long. CDR3 in amino acids: CASSPLQGEAEAFF. CDR3 DNA: TGTGCCAGCAGCCCGTTACAGGGAGAGGCTGAAGCTTTCTTT.

This chain links TRBV19 with TRBJ2-7, with 11 bases identical to TRBD2. This CDR3 is 15 amino acids long. The trim removed 6 bases at V and 6 bases at J, leaving 10 bases unmatched. CDR1 is LNHDA, CDR2 SQIVND, per germline (reference sequence). CDR3 region: CASSAWGLAGGEQYF. DNA for the CDR3: TGTGCCAGTAGCGCCTGGGGGCTAGCGGGGGGCGAGCAGTACTTC. The whole variable domain, filled in from reference TRBV19 and TRBJ2-7, reads DGGITQSPKYLFRKEGQNVTLSCEQNLNHDAMYWYRQDPGQGLRLIYYSQIVNDFQKGDIAEGYSVSREKKESFPLTVTSAQKNPTAFYLCASSAWGLAGGEQYFGPGTRLTVT.

The gene calls are TRBV19 and TRBJ1-1; 7 bases agree with TRBD1. The CDR3 consists of 18 residues. Germline values: CDR1 LNHDA, CDR2 SQIVND (reference sequence). The V segment lost 6 bases and the J segment 1 base; nucleotides outside the gene matches: 17. The CDR3, as DNA: TGTGCCAGTAGGCCCCGTCCCGCTCGACAGGGAAAGAACACTGAAGCTTTCTTT. Its protein is CASRPRPARQGKNTEAFF.

The V and J genes are TRBV7-9 and TRBJ1-1; 9 bases match TRBD1. J lost 3 bases, V lost 5 bases, and 7 bases had no gene match. The V gene's germline CDR1 is SEHNR and CDR2 FQNEAQ (reference sequence). CDR3 size: 15 residues. CDR3 sequence reads: CASSATGGWDTEAFF. CDR3 DNA sequence: TGTGCCAGCAGCGCCACAGGGGGCTGGGACACTGAAGCTTTCTTT.

This clone is a singleton in its sample. The rearrangement links TRBV4-2 to TRBJ2-1, with 14 bases lining up with TRBD2. V gave up 1 base and J gave up 6 bases; unmatched junction bases: 5. Germline assignment: CDR1 LGHNA and CDR2 YNFKEQ. The CDR3 runs 17 residues. The CDR3 DNA reads TGTGCCAGCAGCCAAGGACTAGCGGGGGGGCCGATCAATGAGCAGTTCTTC. Its protein is CASSQGLAGGPINEQFF.

V is TRBV11-3 and J is TRBJ2-3; D is possibly TRBD1 (6 bases). Trimming cost V 5 bases and J 0 bases, with 15 bases left between them. Germline V gene data show CDR1 as SGHNT and CDR2 as YENEEA. CDR3 length: 16 amino acids. The CDR3 reads CASSPGQSPSTDTQYF. The CDR3 DNA follows: TGTGCCAGCAGCCCAGGACAGTCTCCTAGCACAGATACGCAGTATTTT.

The CDR3 spells CASSILPGYGYTF. DNA for the CDR3: TGTGCCAGTAGTATTCTCCCGGGCTATGGCTACACCTTC. The genes are TRBV19 and TRBJ1-2; the D is unclear. The CDR3 totals 13 residues. Trimming left V 3 bases short and J 4 bases short, with 9 bases between. Germline lookup yields CDR1 LNHDA and CDR2 SQIVND (reference sequence).

The chain recombines TRBV9 with TRBJ2-1, with 8 positions matching TRBD1. The ends lost 1 base at V and 4 bases at J; junction bases unmatched: 4. This CDR3 contains 15 residues. Looked up from germline, CDR1 is SGDLS and CDR2 is YYNGEE. The CDR3 region has the DNA TGTGCCAGCAGCGTACAGGGGGCGGAATACAATGAGCAGTTCTTC. This codes for CASSVQGAEYNEQFF.

The chain links TRBV5-1 to TRBJ2-7; 13 nucleotides match TRBD2. The trim removed 4 bases at V and 4 bases at J, leaving 11 bases unmatched. CDR1 is SGHRS and CDR2 is YFSETQ in the germline V gene. This CDR3 region has 17 residues. The CDR3 nucleotides are TGCGCCAGCAGCGTGGGACTAGCGGGAAGCAAAGGGTACGAGCAGTACTTC. Protein: CASSVGLAGSKGYEQYF.

This chain uses TRBV4-2 with TRBJ2-7; 7 bases line up with TRBD2. There are 15 residues in the CDR3. V trimming: 0 bases; J trimming: 2 bases; junction bases outside the gene matches: 4. CDR1 is LGHNA and CDR2 is YNFKEQ in the germline V gene. The CDR3: CASSQEVAGAYEQYF. CDR3 nucleotides: TGTGCCAGCAGCCAAGAGGTCGCGGGGGCCTACGAGCAGTACTTC.